These 13 T cell receptor beta chains came from one sample sequenced in a study of cytomegalovirus exposure and HLA in healthy donors. The PCR was carried out with 60 Vbeta primers and 13 Jbeta primers. The repertoire was sequenced with immunoSEQ multiplex PCR; TCRdb's copy has only in-frame clones and lacks some. The sample features about 150,000 clones, with around 1.7% in its top ten. Material: PBMCs. These receptors were collected from a woman aged 45-65 years in good health and CMV-seronegative.

The J gene is TRBJ2-1, the V gene TRBV15; D is perhaps TRBD2 (6 bases). The length of the CDR3 is 17 residues. V lost 0 bases and J 4 bases, leaving 16 bases between the germline ends. In germline, CDR1 is LNHNV, CDR2 YYDKDF (reference sequence). As DNA, the CDR3 is TGTGCCACCAGCAGAGATCCGGGTAGGGAGGAATACAATGAGCAGTTCTTC. Amino acid sequence: CATSRDPGREEYNEQFF.

This sequence joins TRBV30 and TRBJ1-6; TRBD1 agrees at 9 bases. In germline, CDR1 is GTSNPN, CDR2 SVGIG (reference sequence). This CDR3 region has 15 residues. J lost 7 bases, V lost 3 bases, and 7 bases had no gene match. CDR3 in amino acids: CAWSPLTGGNSPLHF. The DNA of the CDR3 is TGTGCCTGGAGCCCCTTGACAGGGGGAAATTCACCCCTCCACTTT.

The chain couples TRBV9 to TRBJ2-1, with a tentative D call TRBD2 (5 bases). Germline lookup yields CDR1 SGDLS and CDR2 YYNGEE. V dropped 1 base and J dropped 6 bases, with 8 bases sitting between them. The CDR3 spans 13 residues. DNA of the CDR3: TGTGCCAGCAGCGTATCTAGCAGCAATGAGCAGTTCTTC. Protein product: CASSVSSSNEQFF.

J is TRBJ1-1 and V is TRBV30; no clear D gene. Germline-derived CDR1 and CDR2 are GTSNPN and SVGIG (reference sequence). Trimming shortened V by 5 bases and J by 4 bases, and 14 bases separated the two germline ends. This CDR3 spans 13 amino acids. The CDR3 DNA follows: TGTGCCTGGCTTAGCGGCTGGGGCACTGAAGCTTTCTTT. Translating it yields CAWLSGWGTEAFF.

The chain has TRBV28 and TRBJ2-2, with 10 bases fitting TRBD1. The CDR3 covers 17 residues. In germline, CDR1 is MDHEN, CDR2 SYDVKM. The V segment lost 6 bases and the J segment 1 base; nucleotides outside the gene matches: 8. The CDR3 DNA is TGTGCCAGCAGCCCTGGGACAGGGGTTTTGAACACCGGGGAGCTGTTTTTT. Its translation: CASSPGTGVLNTGELFF. Filled out from reference TRBV28 and TRBJ2-2, the complete variable domain reads DVKVTQSSRYLVKRTGEKVFLECVQDMDHENMFWYRQDPGLGLRLIYFSYDVKMKEKGDIPEGYSVSREKKERFSLILESASTNQTSMYLCASSPGTGVLNTGELFFGEGSRLTVL.

The chain uses TRBV5-5 and TRBJ2-7; 12 bases line up with TRBD2. CDR1 and CDR2 from the germline V gene are SGHKS and YYEKEE (reference sequence). This CDR3 has 13 amino acids. V gave up 4 bases and J gave up 6 bases; unmatched junction bases: 2. The chain's CDR3 is CASSILAGGEQYF. CDR3 nucleotides: TGTGCCAGCAGCATACTAGCGGGAGGCGAGCAGTACTTC.

J is TRBJ2-3 and V is TRBV18; maybe TRBD2 (6 bases). The CDR3 is made up of 13 amino acids. Deletions cut 8 bases from V and 5 bases from J, with 14 bases between. Germline CDR1 KGHSH, CDR2 LQKENI. The CDR3 region is CASPPLEGDTQYF. In DNA form, the CDR3 reads TGTGCCAGCCCCCCTTTGGAGGGAGATACGCAGTATTTT.

The chain links TRBV5-1 to TRBJ1-1; D call uncertain. The germline CDR1 and CDR2 sequences are SGHRS and YFSETQ. This CDR3 has 13 amino acids. V was shortened by 4 bases and J by 1 base, with 8 bases between the two germline ends. Here the CDR3 reads CASSANRNTEAFF. DNA of the CDR3: TGCGCCAGCAGCGCCAACAGGAACACTGAAGCTTTCTTT. Variable domain in full (rest from reference TRBV5-1 and TRBJ1-1): KAGVTQTPRYLIKTRGQQVTLSCSPISGHRSVSWYQQTPGQGLQFLFEYFSETQRNKGNFPGRFSGRQFSNSRSEMNVSTLELGDSALYLCASSANRNTEAFFGQGTRLTVV.

V and J are TRBV5-4 and TRBJ2-1; TRBD2 agrees at 8 bases. This CDR3 spans 15 amino acids. Germline V gene lookup returns CDR1 SGHNT and CDR2 YYREEE (reference sequence). V was clipped by 0 bases and J by 7 bases; unmatched bases: 6. CDR3 in amino acids: CASSLEISGINEQFF. Here the CDR3 DNA reads TGTGCCAGCAGCTTGGAAATTAGCGGGATAAATGAGCAGTTCTTC.

V is TRBV5-1 and J is TRBJ1-4, with 7 bases lining up with TRBD1. Trimming cost V 7 bases and J 10 bases; bases outside gene matches: 13. This CDR3 contains 14 residues. CDR1 and CDR2 from the germline V gene are SGHRS and YFSETQ. CDR3: CASQLGQGVGKLFF. CDR3 in DNA: TGCGCCAGCCAACTTGGGCAGGGGGTCGGAAAACTGTTTTTT.

V usage is TRBV5-6 and J usage is TRBJ1-1; the match to TRBD1 covers 12 bases. Germline loops: CDR1 SGHDT, CDR2 YYEEEE. The CDR3 consists of 17 residues. V lost 4 bases, J lost 1 base, and 8 bases stayed unmatched. CDR3 residues: CASSRDRGRGWNTEAFF. The CDR3 DNA follows: TGTGCCAGCAGCCGGGACAGGGGGCGAGGATGGAACACTGAAGCTTTCTTT.

This chain links TRBV9 with TRBJ2-1; TRBD2 agrees at 13 bases. V shed 4 bases and J 2 bases; nucleotides not matched to a gene: 18. CDR3 size: 21 residues. Per the germline V gene, CDR1 is SGDLS and CDR2 is YYNGEE. CDR3 DNA sequence: TGTGCCAGCAGCCTCCGACGAGGGGAACTAGCGGGGGGGCGTCCCTACAATGAGCAGTTCTTC. Encoded protein: CASSLRRGELAGGRPYNEQFF. The whole variable domain, remainder taken from reference TRBV9 and TRBJ2-1, is DSGVTQTPKHLITATGQRVTLRCSPRSGDLSVYWYQQSLDQGLQFLIQYYNGEERAKGNILERFSAQQFPDLHSELNLSSLELGDSALYFCASSLRRGELAGGRPYNEQFFGPGTRLTVL.

Turning to this clone: The sample carries other DNA sequences with the same CDR3. This chain joins TRBV28 and TRBJ1-5; D unresolved. V gave up 6 bases and J gave up 3 bases, with 6 bases separating them. This CDR3 is built from 12 residues. From germline, CDR1 is MDHEN and CDR2 SYDVKM. CDR3 DNA sequence: TGTGCCAGCAGCCTAATCAATCAGCCCCAGCATTTT. Its protein product is CASSLINQPQHF.